The 22 T cell receptor beta chains below come from one sample, sequenced in a study of cytomegalovirus exposure and HLA in healthy donors. The PCR used 60 Vbeta and 13 Jbeta primers. Sequencing used immunoSEQ multiplex PCR; TCRdb keeps in-frame clones, though not all of them. The sample holds 80,000 or so clones, around 10% seen once. Specimen: PBMCs. Source of these receptors: a man aged 60 to 75 in good health and CMV-seropositive.

V and J are TRBV9 and TRBJ1-1; unclear D gene. The germline CDR1 and CDR2 sequences are SGDLS and YYNGEE. Trimming pared 0 bases from V and 6 bases from J, leaving 15 bases between. The CDR3 loop spans 15 amino acids. The CDR3 sequence: CASSVDGLGIAEAFF. The DNA for the CDR3 is TGTGCCAGCAGCGTAGACGGTCTTGGTATCGCTGAAGCTTTCTTT. Full variable domain (remainder filled in from reference TRBV9 and TRBJ1-1): DSGVTQTPKHLITATGQRVTLRCSPRSGDLSVYWYQQSLDQGLQFLIQYYNGEERAKGNILERFSAQQFPDLHSELNLSSLELGDSALYFCASSVDGLGIAEAFFGQGTRLTVV.

This clone has only a few counts. This chain uses TRBV5-1 with TRBJ1-1; tentatively, D is TRBD1 (5 bases). Germline values: CDR1 SGHRS, CDR2 YFSETQ. This CDR3 contains 14 residues. V was cut by 0 bases and J by 1 base, with 7 bases left in between. CDR3 sequence reads: CASSLAGGNTEAFF. In nucleotides, the CDR3 is TGCGCCAGCAGCTTGGCCGGGGGGAACACTGAAGCTTTCTTT.

The sample holds a few counts of this clone. CDR3 in DNA: TGTGCCAGCAGCCAGACTAGCGGACACAATGAGCAGTTCTTC. Translation gives CASSQTSGHNEQFF. The V gene is TRBV9, the J gene TRBJ2-1; 9 nucleotides match TRBD2. Germline V gene lookup returns CDR1 SGDLS and CDR2 YYNGEE. Trimming took 4 bases from V and 5 from J; bases not matched to a gene: 4. This CDR3 has 14 amino acids.

The chain uses TRBV2 and TRBJ1-1, with TRBD1 matching over 7 bases. This CDR3 has 17 amino acids. V lost 6 bases and J lost 4; bases outside the gene matches: 17. Per germline, CDR1 SNHLY and CDR2 FYNNEI. The CDR3 reads CASRKGSPQGIGTEAFF. The CDR3 bases are TGTGCCAGCAGGAAGGGGTCACCACAGGGGATCGGCACTGAAGCTTTCTTT.

The chain carries TRBV6-5 and TRBJ1-1, with D unclear. The V end lost 9 bases, the J end lost 1 base, and 6 bases lay between the germline ends. The CDR3 contains 11 residues. Per the germline V gene, CDR1 is MNHEY and CDR2 is SVGAGI. The CDR3 sequence: CASTGNTEAFF. The CDR3 DNA follows: TGTGCCAGTACGGGGAACACTGAAGCTTTCTTT.

This clone was counted a few times. The rearrangement joins TRBV19 to TRBJ2-5; 8 bases match TRBD2. CDR1 is LNHDA and CDR2 is SQIVND in the germline V gene (reference sequence). J was trimmed by 0 bases and V by 6 bases; bases with no gene match: 12. The CDR3 has 17 residues. For the CDR3, the DNA is TGTGCCAGTAGCCCCGGGAGGGTATCATTCGACCAAGAGACCCAGTACTTC. Amino acid sequence: CASSPGRVSFDQETQYF.

This sequence joins TRBV30 and TRBJ1-2, with D unresolved. CDR3 length: 12 residues. Germline values: CDR1 GTSNPN, CDR2 SVGIG (reference sequence). Trimming took 1 base from V and 1 from J, leaving 4 bases between them. CDR3 in DNA: TGTGCCTGGAGTGGCAGTAACTATGGCTACACCTTC. This codes for CAWSGSNYGYTF. Complete variable domain (other parts from reference TRBV30 and TRBJ1-2): SQTIHQWPATLVQPVGSPLSLECTVEGTSNPNLYWYRQAAGRGLQLLFYSVGIGQISSEVPQNLSASRPQDRQFILSSKKLLLSDSGFYLCAWSGSNYGYTFGSGTRLTVV.

This clone was recorded a few times. V is TRBV29-1 and J is TRBJ1-1; 11 bases are shared with TRBD1. Germline loops: CDR1 SQVTM, CDR2 ANQGSEA. The CDR3 totals 16 residues. The junction had 15 bases not matched to a gene; V was cut back by 5 bases and J by 7 bases. The CDR3 bases are TGCAGCGTTCTCAAAACAAGGACAGGGGGCTCCGGTGAAGCTTTCTTT. It encodes CSVLKTRTGGSGEAFF.

This clone showed up just a few times. The chain uses TRBV5-1 and TRBJ2-3, with 10 bases lining up with TRBD2. V was pared by 0 bases and J by 6 bases, with 7 bases of the junction left unmatched. CDR3 size: 16 residues. Germline CDR1 is SGHRS and CDR2 is YFSETQ. CDR3 sequence reads: CASSLDASGSYDTQYF. CDR3 nucleotide sequence: TGCGCCAGCAGCTTGGATGCTAGCGGGAGTTATGATACGCAGTATTTT. Supplemented by reference TRBV5-1 and TRBJ2-3, the full variable domain reads KAGVTQTPRYLIKTRGQQVTLSCSPISGHRSVSWYQQTPGQGLQFLFEYFSETQRNKGNFPGRFSGRQFSNSRSEMNVSTLELGDSALYLCASSLDASGSYDTQYFGPGTRLTVL.

A few counts support this clone. This chain uses TRBV6-5 with TRBJ1-1, with D possibly TRBD1 on 6 matching bases. CDR3 length equals 12 residues. CDR1 and CDR2 from the germline V gene are MNHEY and SVGAGI. Trimming removed 2 bases from V and 7 bases from J, with 8 bases in between. CDR3 nucleotide sequence: TGTGCCAGCAGTTACCCGGGACATGAAGCTTTCTTT. Protein product: CASSYPGHEAFF.

CDR3 loop: CATSREWTSGGSTDTQYF. The CDR3 DNA reads as TGTGCCACCAGCAGAGAATGGACTAGCGGAGGTAGCACAGATACGCAGTATTTT. The chain couples TRBV15 to TRBJ2-3, with 10 bases lining up with TRBD2. The length of the CDR3 is 18 residues. V was pared by 0 bases and J by 0 bases, with 6 bases of the junction left unmatched. CDR1 is LNHNV and CDR2 is YYDKDF in the germline V gene (reference sequence).

The gene calls are TRBV10-3 and TRBJ2-7; TRBD1 agrees at 7 bases. Germline values: CDR1 ENHRY, CDR2 SYGVKD. J was trimmed by 2 bases and V by 11 bases; bases with no gene match: 6. CDR3 size: 12 residues. For the CDR3, the DNA is TGTGCCGTGGACAGGCCAACCTACGAGCAGTACTTC. It yields the protein CAVDRPTYEQYF.

V gene TRBV27 combines with J gene TRBJ1-4; D unresolved. The CDR3 length is 16 residues. The germline V and J ends were trimmed by 1 base and 8 bases, with 17 bases remaining between them. Germline CDR1 is MNHEY and CDR2 is SMNVEV (reference sequence). DNA for the CDR3: TGTGCCAGCAGTTTATTCAGGCTGGGCAACAACGAAAAACTGTTTTTT. Encoded protein: CASSLFRLGNNEKLFF.

The gene calls are TRBV10-3 and TRBJ2-7; TRBD2 aligns across 8 bases. Germline CDR1 is ENHRY and CDR2 is SYGVKD. Trimming took 2 bases from V and 2 from J; bases not matched to a gene: 5. The CDR3 is 15 residues long. CDR3 in DNA: TGTGCCATCAGTGAGGGCCTAGCGGGTGCCTACGAGCAGTACTTC. Translated, it gives CAISEGLAGAYEQYF.

This clone was counted only a few times. This chain connects TRBV11-3 to TRBJ1-1; 8 bases fit TRBD1. In germline, CDR1 is SGHNT, CDR2 YENEEA. The CDR3 runs 13 residues. Trimming at V came to 5 bases and at J to 10 bases, leaving 9 bases not matched to a gene. Written as DNA, the CDR3 is TGTGCCAGCAGCGAGAGCCGACAGGGGCGAGCTTTCTTT. Amino acids: CASSESRQGRAFF.

The chain has TRBV5-1 and TRBJ2-1; D possibly corresponds to TRBD2 (6 bases). The germline V and J ends were trimmed by 1 base and 2 bases, with 19 bases remaining between them. The V gene's germline CDR1 is SGHRS and CDR2 YFSETQ. The CDR3 loop spans 18 amino acids. The CDR3 DNA reads TGCGCCAGCAGCTTGAAGGACTTGGCGGGACCTCCCTACAATGAGCAGTTCTTC. It yields the protein CASSLKDLAGPPYNEQFF.

This sequence joins TRBV29-1 and TRBJ1-1, with TRBD1 matching over 9 bases. The V gene end was trimmed by 1 base and the J gene end by 11 bases; junction bases not matched to a gene: 14. This CDR3 has 15 residues. The germline V gene encodes CDR1 SQVTM and CDR2 ANQGSEA. The DNA of the CDR3 is TGCAGCGTTGAAGTCCCGACAGGGGGGCCGCCGAGGGCTTTCTTT. The encoded protein is CSVEVPTGGPPRAFF.

This rearrangement joins TRBV6-4 to TRBJ2-3, with 9 positions matching TRBD1. Per germline, CDR1 MRHNA and CDR2 SNTAGT. The CDR3 runs 14 residues. The V gene end was trimmed by 6 bases and the J gene end by 3 bases; junction bases not matched to a gene: 4. The DNA for the CDR3 is TGTGCCAGCAGGCAGGACAGGGGAACAGATACGCAGTATTTT. It is translated as CASRQDRGTDTQYF.

As concerns this clone: The missing conserved phenylalanine or tryptophan at the end of this CDR3 makes a read error likely. This chain links TRBV5-1 with TRBJ2-2; 8 nucleotides align to TRBD1. CDR3 length: 16 residues. Germline CDR1 is SGHRS and CDR2 is YFSETQ. The CDR3 protein is CASSLGRTGNTGELFV. For the CDR3, the DNA is TGCGCAAGCAGCTTGGGGAGGACAGGGAATACCGGGGAGCTGTTTGTT.

This sequence joins TRBV6-4 and TRBJ2-2, with D possibly matching TRBD1 (6 bases). The CDR3 consists of 13 residues. Trimming pared 6 bases from V and 4 bases from J, leaving 9 bases between. From germline, CDR1 is MRHNA and CDR2 SNTAGT. The CDR3 loop reads CASRTGFTGELFF. The CDR3 DNA sequence: TGTGCCAGCAGGACAGGTTTCACCGGGGAGCTGTTTTTT.

The chain carries TRBV5-8 and TRBJ1-4; D possibly corresponds to TRBD1 (6 bases). CDR1 is SGHTS and CDR2 is YDEGEE in the germline V gene. This CDR3 has 14 amino acids. The V gene lost 3 bases and the J gene lost 4 bases, with 10 bases spanning the gap. Written as DNA, the CDR3 is TGTGCCAGCAGCTATAGACAGGTTAATGAAAAACTGTTTTTT. Translation gives CASSYRQVNEKLFF.

The V gene is TRBV7-2, the J gene TRBJ1-5; D is uncertain. CDR3 length: 14 residues. Trimming pared 1 base from V and 7 bases from J, leaving 11 bases between. CDR1 is SGHTA, CDR2 FQGNSA, per germline. DNA of the CDR3: TGTGCCAGCAGCTTAGAGCGAGTGAACCAGCCCCAGCATTTT. It encodes CASSLERVNQPQHF. The variable domain in full, completed from reference TRBV7-2 and TRBJ1-5, reads GAGVSQSPSNKVTEKGKDVELRCDPISGHTALYWYRQSLGQGLEFLIYFQGNSAPDKSGLPSDRFSAERTGGSVSTLTIQRTQQEDSAVYLCASSLERVNQPQHFGDGTRLSIL.